This TCR beta chain was sequenced in a study of blood T cell repertoires in COVID-19. The overall study: Sites in the United States, Italy and Spain provided acute and convalescent COVID-19 samples.

Authors' data handling: How many nucleated cells were present was estimated from reference gene primer amplification. The method was immunoSEQ multiplex PCR; TCRdb's version includes in-frame clones alone and lacks a portion of them. Clone size and the V and J calls come from that table; the DNA yielded D and trimming. The data contain approximately 26,000 clones, roughly 84% of them singletons. Looked up from germline, CDR1 is SGHTS and CDR2 is YDEGEE. The length of the CDR3 is 17 residues. The V end lost 0 bases, the J end lost 0 bases, and 10 bases lay between the germline ends. This chain links TRBV5-8 with TRBJ1-6; D is undetermined. The specimen was peripheral blood. The TCR comes from a human donor in a cohort sampled during active COVID-19. The donor label of this sample is uncertain. CDR3 amino acids: CASSLGASSSYNSPLHF. The CDR3 bases are TGTGCCAGCAGCTTGGGGGCGAGCTCCTCCTATAATTCACCCCTCCACTTT.